The next 30 T cell receptor beta chains were all read from a single sample in a study of blood T cell repertoires in COVID-19. Some clones are missing from TCRdb's copy, which holds only in-frame ones; the method was immunoSEQ multiplex PCR. The repertoire holds about 120,000 clones, 77% seen once, with approximately 8% in the top ten. Sample: peripheral blood. All receptors come from a human donor in a cohort sampled during active COVID-19.

This clone was seen a single time. This chain links TRBV30 with TRBJ1-1; no definite D call. Trimming left V 0 bases short and J 1 base short, with 12 bases between. CDR3 length: 15 residues. Germline V gives CDR1 GTSNPN, CDR2 SVGIG (reference sequence). The CDR3 spells CAWSVGLFRNTEAFF. The DNA of the CDR3 is TGTGCCTGGAGTGTGGGCCTGTTCAGGAACACTGAAGCTTTCTTT.

This clone was picked up one time. The chain combines TRBV4-1 with TRBJ1-3; D gene ambiguous. CDR1 MGHRA and CDR2 YSYEKL come from the germline V gene. Deletions cut 6 bases from V and 3 bases from J, with 9 bases between. This CDR3 is built from 13 residues. CDR3 DNA sequence: TGCGCCAGCAGGGGAGGGAGTGGAAACACCATATATTTT. This encodes CASRGGSGNTIYF.

This chain uses TRBV3-1 (or the pseudogene TRBV3-2) with TRBJ1-4; the D gene is possibly TRBD1 (5 bases). Germline V gives CDR1 LGHDT, CDR2 YNNKEL (reference sequence). This CDR3 spans 15 amino acids. V was cut by 6 bases and J by 3 bases, with 14 bases left in between. The CDR3 protein is CASSASGVANEKLFF. The CDR3 bases are TGTGCCAGCAGTGCCTCGGGGGTCGCTAATGAAAAACTGTTTTTT.

The chain has TRBV5-1 and TRBJ2-4; 7 nucleotides line up with TRBD2. V gave up 0 bases and J gave up 8 bases; unmatched junction bases: 14. The CDR3 has 17 residues. CDR1 and CDR2 (germline): SGHRS, YFSETQ. The CDR3 DNA reads TGCGCCAGCAGCTTGGGGGCGACTAGCACGGGAGTTTACATTCAGTACTTC. It specifies CASSLGATSTGVYIQYF.

The table lists this clone with many counts. The chain recombines TRBV5-8 with TRBJ2-7; 11 bases align to TRBD2. The CDR3 has 18 residues. The germline gives CDR1 SGHTS, CDR2 YDEGEE. V gave up 0 bases and J gave up 1 base; unmatched junction bases: 9. The CDR3 is CASSLDSGGARASYEQYF. The DNA of the CDR3 is TGTGCCAGCAGCTTGGATAGCGGGGGGGCCCGGGCTTCCTACGAGCAGTACTTC.

V usage is TRBV29-1 and J usage is TRBJ2-7, with 13 bases identical to TRBD2. V gave up 6 bases and J gave up 2 bases; unmatched junction bases: 4. CDR3 length equals 14 residues. From germline, CDR1 is SQVTM and CDR2 ANQGSEA. In DNA, the CDR3 is TGCAGCGTACTAGCGGGAGGGTCGGCCTACGAGCAGTACTTC. Amino acid sequence: CSVLAGGSAYEQYF.

V and J are TRBV6-1 and TRBJ1-6; 7 bases map to TRBD1. The CDR3 runs 16 residues. Germline CDR1 is MNHNS and CDR2 is SASEGT. J gave up 4 bases and V 8 bases, and 11 bases lay outside the gene matches. The CDR3 DNA reads as TGTGCCAGCCGTGGGACAGCCGCAGCGTATAATTCACCCCTCCACTTT. It encodes CASRGTAAAYNSPLHF.

The gene calls are TRBV30 and TRBJ2-7, with 9 bases identical to TRBD2. V trimming: 2 bases; J trimming: 2 bases; junction bases outside the gene matches: 4. From germline, CDR1 is GTSNPN and CDR2 SVGIG (reference sequence). CDR3 length equals 14 residues. The CDR3 here is CAWSSSGRTYEQYF. The CDR3 bases are TGTGCCTGGAGTTCCAGCGGGAGGACCTACGAGCAGTACTTC. The full variable domain, in which reference TRBV30 and TRBJ2-7 provide the parts outside the CDR3, is SQTIHQWPATLVQPVGSPLSLECTVEGTSNPNLYWYRQAAGRGLQLLFYSVGIGQISSEVPQNLSASRPQDRQFILSSKKLLLSDSGFYLCAWSSSGRTYEQYFGPGTRLTVT.

The chain joins TRBV19 to TRBJ2-7; 10 bases are a match to TRBD2. The CDR3 runs to 18 residues. Trimming took 3 bases from V and 7 from J; bases not matched to a gene: 18. Per the germline V gene, CDR1 is LNHDA and CDR2 is SQIVND (reference sequence). DNA for the CDR3: TGTGCCAGTAGTATGGCTAGCGGGAGCGGAGGAGTTCTGGGGGAGCAGTACTTC. Translation: CASSMASGSGGVLGEQYF.

This clone has a handful of counts. The rearrangement joins TRBV7-9 to TRBJ2-7, with 14 bases fitting TRBD2. CDR1 is SEHNR and CDR2 is FQNEAQ in the germline V gene (reference sequence). V was clipped by 5 bases and J by 9 bases; unmatched bases: 9. The CDR3 runs to 15 residues. CDR3 coding DNA: TGTGCCAGCAGCCGTCTAGGACTAGCGGGGGGTACGCAGTACTTC. Translation gives CASSRLGLAGGTQYF.

This sequence joins TRBV11-3 and TRBJ2-7, with TRBD2 matching 10 bases. This CDR3 contains 15 residues. Unmatched junction bases numbered 5, after V lost 0 bases and J lost 6 bases. CDR1 SGHNT and CDR2 YENEEA come from the germline V gene. The CDR3 DNA reads TGTGCCAGCAGCTTAGACCTAGCGGGAGTTCTCGAGCAGTACTTC. Translated, it gives CASSLDLAGVLEQYF.

This clone was seen a few times. This chain connects TRBV19 to TRBJ1-2; 7 nucleotides match TRBD1. Trimming cost V 2 bases and J 0 bases; bases outside gene matches: 0. Germline loops: CDR1 LNHDA, CDR2 SQIVND (reference sequence). CDR3 size: 14 residues. This chain's CDR3 is CASSITGANYGYTF. The CDR3 region has the DNA TGTGCCAGTAGTATAACAGGGGCTAACTATGGCTACACCTTC.

Points on this clone: The junction differs from germline at one of its ends, possibly a read error. The chain has TRBV7-7 and TRBJ1-1, with TRBD1 identical over 10 bases. Germline CDR1 is SSHAT and CDR2 is FNYEAQ (reference sequence). The CDR3 runs 15 residues. The CDR3 DNA is TGTGCTAGCAGCCGTTGGACAGGGGGTAACACTGAAGCTTTCTTT. It encodes CASSRWTGGNTEAFF.

J is TRBJ2-7 and V is TRBV29-1; D perhaps matches TRBD2 (6 bases). V lost 0 bases and J lost 4, with 7 bases in between. CDR1 and CDR2 from the germline V gene are SQVTM and ANQGSEA. The CDR3 covers 12 residues. As DNA, the CDR3 is TGCAGCGTTGAAGATGGGGGGTACGAGCAGTACTTC. Encoded protein: CSVEDGGYEQYF.

This chain connects TRBV9 to TRBJ1-1, with 10 bases lining up with TRBD1. Germline V gene data show CDR1 as SGDLS and CDR2 as YYNGEE. J lost 4 bases, V lost 4 bases, and 7 bases had no gene match. This CDR3 comprises 15 residues. Here the CDR3 DNA reads TGTGCCAGCAGCATGACAGGGGGCGCAGGCACTGAAGCTTTCTTT. Translated: CASSMTGGAGTEAFF.

This chain links TRBV15 with TRBJ2-3; 8 positions agree with TRBD1. Looked up from germline, CDR1 is LNHNV and CDR2 is YYDKDF (reference sequence). The V segment lost 3 bases and the J segment 2 bases; nucleotides outside the gene matches: 1. This CDR3 region has 14 residues. The CDR3 DNA sequence: TGTGCCACCAGCAGGGACAGGGACACAGATACGCAGTATTTT. This encodes CATSRDRDTDTQYF.

This sequence joins TRBV7-8 and TRBJ2-7, with TRBD2 matching over 9 bases. Trimming took 3 bases from V and 0 from J; bases not matched to a gene: 3. There are 15 residues in the CDR3. Germline values: CDR1 SGHVS, CDR2 FQNEAQ. The CDR3 region has the DNA TGTGCCAGCAGCTTCGCTAGCGGGGCCTCCTACGAGCAGTACTTC. It encodes CASSFASGASYEQYF.

The V call is TRBV23-1, the J call TRBJ1-1; possibly TRBD1 for D (6 bases). TRBV23-1 carries the ORF label, with uncertain function. This CDR3 contains 15 residues. CDR3 sequence reads: CVPSGGASVNTEAFF. The CDR3 DNA sequence: TGCGTCCCCAGCGGGGGGGCGTCGGTGAACACTGAAGCTTTCTTT.

This chain links TRBV28 with TRBJ1-1, with 8 bases aligning to TRBD1. CDR3 length equals 16 residues. CDR1 MDHEN and CDR2 SYDVKM come from the germline V gene. Trimming took 3 bases from V and 0 from J; bases not matched to a gene: 6. As DNA, the CDR3 is TGTGCCAGCAGTTTGGTCGGACAGGGACTGAACACTGAAGCTTTCTTT. Amino acids: CASSLVGQGLNTEAFF.

J is TRBJ2-1 and V is TRBV5-1; 8 bases align to TRBD1. The CDR3 runs 17 residues. Germline V gene lookup returns CDR1 SGHRS and CDR2 YFSETQ. V shed 0 bases, J shed 0 bases, and the junction held 5 bases outside the gene matches. The DNA for the CDR3 is TGCGCCAGCAGCTTGGGACAGGGGCCGAGCTCCTACAATGAGCAGTTCTTC. It yields the protein CASSLGQGPSSYNEQFF.

This chain uses TRBV4-2 with TRBJ2-7, with a weak D call TRBD1 (6 bases). Looked up from germline, CDR1 is LGHNA and CDR2 is YNFKEQ. The CDR3 runs to 18 residues. V was cut by 0 bases and J by 0 bases, with 18 bases left in between. Here the CDR3 reads CASSQETLWTDSSYEQYF. DNA for the CDR3: TGTGCCAGCAGCCAAGAAACTCTTTGGACAGATAGCTCCTACGAGCAGTACTTC.

The V and J genes are TRBV5-4 and TRBJ2-6; 11 nucleotides align to TRBD1. CDR1 is SGHNT, CDR2 YYREEE, per germline (reference sequence). The CDR3 spans 18 residues. The V gene end was trimmed by 0 bases and the J gene end by 0 bases; junction bases not matched to a gene: 2. The CDR3 DNA reads as TGTGCCAGCAGCTTGGCGGGGACAGGGGGCTCTGGGGCCAACGTCCTGACTTTC. Translation: CASSLAGTGGSGANVLTF.

This clone was found once. This chain connects TRBV19 to TRBJ2-3; the match to TRBD1 covers 8 bases. J lost 3 bases, V lost 6 bases, and 5 bases had no gene match. This CDR3 is built from 14 residues. From germline, CDR1 is LNHDA and CDR2 SQIVND (reference sequence). The CDR3 bases are TGTGCCAGTAGCCCTAGACAGGGGACAGATACGCAGTATTTT. It translates to CASSPRQGTDTQYF.

V usage is TRBV5-1 and J usage is TRBJ2-7, with 9 bases aligning to TRBD1. The ends lost 4 bases at V and 4 bases at J; junction bases unmatched: 18. The CDR3 runs 18 residues. CDR1 is SGHRS, CDR2 YFSETQ, per germline. CDR3 sequence: CASSRQALGQGDRYEQYF. CDR3 nucleotide sequence: TGCGCCAGCAGCCGCCAGGCCCTGGGACAGGGTGATCGGTACGAGCAGTACTTC. Drawing the rest from reference TRBV5-1 and TRBJ2-7, the complete variable domain is KAGVTQTPRYLIKTRGQQVTLSCSPISGHRSVSWYQQTPGQGLQFLFEYFSETQRNKGNFPGRFSGRQFSNSRSEMNVSTLELGDSALYLCASSRQALGQGDRYEQYFGPGTRLTVT.

The CDR3 is CASSTLSDRGPLGEKLFF. CDR3 in DNA: TGTGCCAGCAGCACTTTGTCGGACAGGGGGCCCTTAGGGGAAAAACTGTTTTTT. The gene calls are TRBV7-9 and TRBJ1-4; 11 bases agree with TRBD1. The CDR3 is made up of 18 amino acids. Germline V CDR1 and CDR2: SEHNR, FQNEAQ (reference sequence). With 5 bases clipped from V and 8 bases from J, the junction kept 16 bases outside the gene matches. The full variable domain, with the rest looked up from reference TRBV7-9 and TRBJ1-4, is DTGVSQNPRHKITKRGQNVTFRCDPISEHNRLYWYRQTLGQGPEFLTYFQNEAQLEKSRLLSDRFSAERPKGSFSTLEIQRTEQGDSAMYLCASSTLSDRGPLGEKLFFGSGTQLSVL.

This sequence joins TRBV6-6 and TRBJ2-5; 15 bases line up with TRBD2. Germline V gene lookup returns CDR1 MNHNY and CDR2 SVGAGI (reference sequence). The length of the CDR3 is 15 residues. The trim removed 5 bases at V and 5 bases at J, leaving 3 bases unmatched. The CDR3 loop reads CASSRTSGGAETQYF. CDR3 DNA: TGTGCCAGCAGTCGGACTAGCGGGGGGGCGGAGACCCAGTACTTC.

The rearrangement links TRBV27 to TRBJ1-4; D remains unclear. The CDR3 totals 13 residues. The ends were cut back, 9 bases at V and 0 bases at J, with 8 bases in the middle. Germline values: CDR1 MNHEY, CDR2 SMNVEV (reference sequence). The CDR3 nucleotides read TGTGCCAGGGGCCGTGCAACTAATGAAAAACTGTTTTTT. This translates into CARGRATNEKLFF.

This clone was detected once. The rearrangement joins TRBV9 to TRBJ1-2, with 8 bases fitting TRBD1. In germline, CDR1 is SGDLS, CDR2 YYNGEE. The CDR3 runs to 15 residues. V was pared by 2 bases and J by 2 bases, with 5 bases of the junction left unmatched. Written as DNA, the CDR3 is TGTGCCAGCAGCGTGGAGACAGGGGTGAACTATGGCTACACCTTC. Translation: CASSVETGVNYGYTF.

The chain employs TRBV5-6 and TRBJ2-3; the match to TRBD2 covers 11 bases. The CDR3 length is 17 residues. From germline, CDR1 is SGHDT and CDR2 YYEEEE. V trimming: 0 bases; J trimming: 1 base; junction bases outside the gene matches: 4. The CDR3 DNA follows: TGTGCCAGCAGCTTGGTTAGCGGGGGGGACCGCACAGATACGCAGTATTTT. It is translated as CASSLVSGGDRTDTQYF.

A few counts support this clone. The genes are TRBV10-3 and TRBJ2-2, with D possibly TRBD1 on 6 matching bases. The germline V and J ends were trimmed by 6 bases and 5 bases, with 10 bases remaining between them. CDR1 is ENHRY, CDR2 SYGVKD, per germline. CDR3 length: 13 amino acids. Here the CDR3 DNA reads TGTGCCATCAGGTCTACAGGGACCGGGGAGCTGTTTTTT. Protein sequence: CAIRSTGTGELFF.